A single sample gave rise to the 9 T cell receptor beta chains below, sequenced in a study of T cell responses to AZD1222 COVID-19 vaccine. TCRdb's table, derived via immunoSEQ multiplex PCR, lists solely in-frame clones and lacks some. The repertoire holds roughly 170,000 clones, with approximately 94% as singletons. The sequenced sample was peripheral blood, obtained 28 days after the second AZD1222 dose. Source of these receptors: an adult who received the AZD1222 COVID-19 vaccine.

The chain recombines TRBV11-2 with TRBJ1-6; D might be TRBD1 (5 bases). Germline V gene lookup returns CDR1 SGHAT and CDR2 FQNNGV. This CDR3 comprises 12 residues. Trimming removed 1 base at V and 14 bases at J, with 9 bases between. In DNA form, the CDR3 reads TGTGCCAGCAGCTTAGCCTCAGGGTCCCTCCACTTT. It specifies CASSLASGSLHF. Drawing the rest from reference TRBV11-2 and TRBJ1-6, the complete variable domain is EAGVAQSPRYKIIEKRQSVAFWCNPISGHATLYWYQQILGQGPKLLIQFQNNGVVDDSQLPKDRFSAERLKGVDSTLKIQPAKLEDSAVYLCASSLASGSLHFGNGTRLTVT.

V gene TRBV9 combines with J gene TRBJ2-1, with 8 positions matching TRBD2. Germline CDR1 and CDR2: SGDLS and YYNGEE. J lost 5 bases, V lost 4 bases, and 5 bases had no gene match. The CDR3 is 14 amino acids. Here the CDR3 DNA reads TGTGCCAGCAGCCGACTAGCGCCTAACAATGAGCAGTTCTTC. Translating gives CASSRLAPNNEQFF.

The chain combines TRBV28 with TRBJ2-7, with no clear D. CDR1 and CDR2 (germline): MDHEN, SYDVKM. V lost 7 bases to trimming and J lost 0 bases, with 10 bases between them. The CDR3 runs 13 residues. The CDR3 region is CASTEVHSYEQYF. CDR3 DNA: TGTGCCAGCACAGAAGTCCACTCCTACGAGCAGTACTTC.

This clone has only one observation. The chain has TRBV6-5 and TRBJ1-6; TRBD1 might be the D (6 bases). The CDR3 consists of 16 residues. Trimming shortened V by 1 base and J by 6 bases, and 13 bases separated the two germline ends. Germline CDR1 is MNHEY and CDR2 is SVGAGI. CDR3 DNA: TGTGCCAGCAGTTACTTTGGGGGGCGCGGTAATTCACCCCTCCACTTT. It is translated as CASSYFGGRGNSPLHF.

The CDR3 here is CASSVASPSTDTQYF. In nucleotides, the CDR3 is TGTGCCAGCAGCGTAGCGTCTCCCAGCACAGATACGCAGTATTTT. The V gene is TRBV9, the J gene TRBJ2-3; D remains ambiguous. This CDR3 spans 15 amino acids. CDR1 is SGDLS and CDR2 is YYNGEE in the germline V gene. Trimming removed 0 bases from V and 0 bases from J, with 8 bases in between.

This clone was seen a single time. The chain recombines TRBV4-1 with TRBJ2-4; D not resolved. V lost 5 bases, J lost 0 bases, and 8 bases lay in between. From germline, CDR1 is MGHRA and CDR2 YSYEKL. CDR3 length: 14 residues. The CDR3 sequence: CASSLTLAKNIQYF. The CDR3 nucleotides are TGCGCCAGCAGCTTAACACTAGCCAAAAACATTCAGTACTTC.

The CDR3 nucleotides are TGTGCCAGCAGTGAACGGGTCCTAGGGAGGAGCGGCACTGAAGCTTTCTTT. As protein: CASSERVLGRSGTEAFF. The rearrangement joins TRBV6-1 to TRBJ1-1, with D unclear. V lost 2 bases to trimming and J lost 4 bases, with 20 bases between them. The germline gives CDR1 MNHNS, CDR2 SASEGT. The CDR3 length is 17 residues.

The CDR3 protein is CATSTRGGHEKLFF. The CDR3 region has the DNA TGTGCCACCAGCACCCGGGGGGGCCACGAAAAACTGTTTTTT. This rearrangement joins TRBV15 to TRBJ1-4; possibly TRBD1 for D (6 bases). Germline lookup yields CDR1 LNHNV and CDR2 YYDKDF (reference sequence). The germline V and J ends were trimmed by 4 bases and 8 bases, with 14 bases remaining between them. The CDR3 is 14 residues long.

DNA for the CDR3: TGTGCCAGCTCCACCGGGATCCCCTATGGCTACACCTTC. Translation gives CASSTGIPYGYTF. V is TRBV28 and J is TRBJ1-2; D remains unclear. The V gene lost 8 bases and the J gene lost 4 bases, with 14 bases spanning the gap. Germline CDR1 and CDR2: MDHEN and SYDVKM. This CDR3 region has 13 residues.